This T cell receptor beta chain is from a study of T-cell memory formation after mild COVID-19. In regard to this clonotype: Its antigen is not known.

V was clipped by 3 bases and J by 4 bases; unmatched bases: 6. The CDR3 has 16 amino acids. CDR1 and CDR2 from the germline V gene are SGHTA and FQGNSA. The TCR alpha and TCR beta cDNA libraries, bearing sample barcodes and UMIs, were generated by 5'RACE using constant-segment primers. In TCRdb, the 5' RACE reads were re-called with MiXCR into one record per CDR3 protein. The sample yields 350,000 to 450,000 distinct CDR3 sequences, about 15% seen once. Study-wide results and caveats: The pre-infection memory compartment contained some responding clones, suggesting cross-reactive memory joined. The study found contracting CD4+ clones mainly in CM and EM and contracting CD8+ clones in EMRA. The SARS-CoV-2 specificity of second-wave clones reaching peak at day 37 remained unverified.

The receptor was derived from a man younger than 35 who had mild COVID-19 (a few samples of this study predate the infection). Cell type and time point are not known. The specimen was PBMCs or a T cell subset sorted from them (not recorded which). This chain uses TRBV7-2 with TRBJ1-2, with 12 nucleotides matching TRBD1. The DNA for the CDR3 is TGTGCCAGCAGCTTGGGGACAGGGGGCAGAAGCTATGGCTACACCTTC. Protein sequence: CASSLGTGGRSYGYTF.